These 21 T cell receptor beta chains were all obtained from the same sample, sequenced in a study of blood T cell repertoires in COVID-19. Clones were read by immunoSEQ multiplex PCR, and TCRdb kept only the in-frame ones, dropping some. The sample holds more than 110,000 clones, around 80% seen once. The sequencing sample was made of peripheral blood. These receptors all stem from a man aged 55 to 70 with acute or convalescent COVID-19.

This chain joins TRBV24-1 and TRBJ2-7; TRBD2 is a possible D gene (6 bases). V lost 12 bases and J 4 bases, leaving 18 bases between the germline ends. Germline V CDR1 and CDR2: KGHDR, SFDVKD. The CDR3 runs to 13 residues. CDR3 sequence (DNA): TGTGCCTCCTCCCAGGCGGGGTCTTACGAGCAGTACTTC. Translating it yields CASSQAGSYEQYF.

This clone has more than one count but fewer than ten. V is TRBV5-5 and J is TRBJ2-1, with 10 bases fitting TRBD2. CDR3 length: 15 amino acids. Germline V gene data show CDR1 as SGHKS and CDR2 as YYEKEE (reference sequence). J gave up 5 bases and V 4 bases, and 6 bases lay outside the gene matches. Here the CDR3 reads CASSPAGGSNNEQFF. CDR3 coding DNA: TGTGCCAGCAGCCCAGCGGGAGGGAGCAACAATGAGCAGTTCTTC.

The V gene is TRBV30, the J gene TRBJ2-3; 8 bases line up with TRBD2. This CDR3 is built from 15 residues. V gave up 3 bases and J gave up 3 bases; unmatched junction bases: 8. Germline V gene lookup returns CDR1 GTSNPN and CDR2 SVGIG (reference sequence). The CDR3 nucleotides are TGTGCCTGGAGCGGGGGGGTAGAAGGGACAGATACGCAGTATTTT. As protein: CAWSGGVEGTDTQYF.

The chain has TRBV5-1 and TRBJ2-5, with D possibly being TRBD1 (6 bases). The CDR3 totals 13 residues. With 0 bases removed from V and 12 bases from J, the gap between germline ends came to 15 bases. Germline lookup yields CDR1 SGHRS and CDR2 YFSETQ. The CDR3 nucleotides read TGCGCCAGCAGCTTGGGGGGGCAGGGGCCGGAGTACTTC. This encodes CASSLGGQGPEYF.

This clone is a singleton in its sample. The chain uses TRBV3-1 (or the pseudogene TRBV3-2) and TRBJ2-5; TRBD1 aligns across 10 bases. This CDR3 spans 16 amino acids. CDR1 is LGHDT and CDR2 is YNNKEL in the germline V gene (reference sequence). With V trimmed by 1 base and J by 4 bases, 6 bases remained unmatched. The CDR3 DNA reads as TGTGCCAGCAGCCAAGTTGACAGGGGGCGGAGAGAGACCCAGTACTTC. Translated, it gives CASSQVDRGRRETQYF.

The J gene is TRBJ2-7, the V gene TRBV18, with a weak D call TRBD1 (6 bases). Germline assignment: CDR1 KGHSH and CDR2 LQKENI. The CDR3 length is 14 residues. The V gene lost 2 bases and the J gene lost 6 bases, with 14 bases spanning the gap. Written as DNA, the CDR3 is TGTGCCAGCTCACCAGGGGGCCGAGGGAGCGAGCAGTACTTC. Protein product: CASSPGGRGSEQYF.

The V and J genes are TRBV7-8 and TRBJ1-2, with 8 bases matching TRBD1. Trimming at V came to 4 bases and at J to 5 bases, leaving 6 bases not matched to a gene. Germline CDR1 reads SGHVS; CDR2 reads FQNEAQ. The CDR3 is 14 amino acids. The DNA of the CDR3 is TGTGCCAGCAGCTGGGACAGGTTTACTTATGGCTACACCTTC. It is translated as CASSWDRFTYGYTF.

CDR3 amino acids: CASTLTGDEFGTEAFF. CDR3 in DNA: TGTGCCAGCACTTTGACAGGGGATGAGTTCGGAACTGAAGCTTTCTTT. The chain recombines TRBV9 with TRBJ1-1; 8 bases agree with TRBD1. The CDR3 totals 16 residues. Germline trimming cut 6 bases from V and 5 bases from J; bases unmatched to any gene: 15. Germline-derived CDR1 and CDR2 are SGDLS and YYNGEE. The complete variable domain, with remaining parts taken from reference TRBV9 and TRBJ1-1, reads DSGVTQTPKHLITATGQRVTLRCSPRSGDLSVYWYQQSLDQGLQFLIQYYNGEERAKGNILERFSAQQFPDLHSELNLSSLELGDSALYFCASTLTGDEFGTEAFFGQGTRLTVV.

This clone was seen more than once but under ten times. The chain joins TRBV7-9 to TRBJ1-1; D may be TRBD1 (5 bases). The CDR3 covers 14 residues. Trimming cost V 5 bases and J 4 bases, with 14 bases left between them. Germline values: CDR1 SEHNR, CDR2 FQNEAQ (reference sequence). The CDR3 DNA reads as TGTGCCAGCAGCACCATGATGGGGGGCACTGAAGCTTTCTTT. Its translation: CASSTMMGGTEAFF.

The chain has TRBV7-9 and TRBJ1-6; a possible D gene is TRBD1 (6 bases). CDR1 SEHNR and CDR2 FQNEAQ come from the germline V gene (reference sequence). This CDR3 spans 14 amino acids. The V end was cut by 1 base, the J end by 7 bases, with 8 bases between. The CDR3 bases are TGTGCCAGCAGCTTAGGGGGGCCGAATTCACCCCTCCACTTT. This translates into CASSLGGPNSPLHF.

The chain has TRBV5-1 and TRBJ2-2; 7 bases are a match to TRBD2. The CDR3 totals 16 residues. Germline-derived CDR1 and CDR2 are SGHRS and YFSETQ. V lost 3 bases and J lost 7; bases outside the gene matches: 12. In nucleotides, the CDR3 is TGCGCCAGCAGCTCGTCGGGGGGTAACGTGCGCGGGGAGCTGTTTTTT. Translating it yields CASSSSGGNVRGELFF.

This rearrangement joins TRBV9 to TRBJ2-1; 9 positions agree with TRBD1. With V trimmed by 0 bases and J by 9 bases, 7 bases remained unmatched. CDR1 and CDR2 from the germline V gene are SGDLS and YYNGEE. This CDR3 comprises 15 residues. CDR3 residues: CASSVGTGASGEQFF. The DNA of the CDR3 is TGTGCCAGCAGCGTAGGGACAGGGGCTTCGGGTGAGCAGTTCTTC.

As to this clone: Other nucleotide sequences from this sample produce the same CDR3. V and J are TRBV19 and TRBJ2-5, with 7 positions matching TRBD2. The CDR3 contains 13 residues. V shed 1 base, J shed 5 bases, and the junction held 1 base outside the gene matches. The V gene's germline CDR1 is LNHDA and CDR2 SQIVND (reference sequence). The CDR3 spells CASSIGGGETQYF. DNA for the CDR3: TGTGCCAGTAGTATAGGGGGAGGGGAGACCCAGTACTTC.

The rearrangement uses TRBV6-2 or TRBV6-3 and TRBJ2-7, with 10 bases that match TRBD1. CDR3 length equals 15 residues. CDR1 is MNHEY, CDR2 SVGEGT, per germline. V lost 4 bases and J lost 4; bases outside the gene matches: 7. The CDR3 protein is CASSSYGQGEYEQYF. In nucleotides, the CDR3 is TGTGCCAGCAGTTCTTACGGACAGGGGGAATACGAGCAGTACTTC.

The V gene is TRBV14, the J gene TRBJ2-5; perhaps TRBD2 as D (6 bases). Germline-derived CDR1 and CDR2 are SGHDN and FVKESK. There are 13 residues in the CDR3. V was trimmed by 1 base and J by 7 bases, leaving 10 bases between them. CDR3 sequence (DNA): TGTGCCAGCAGCCAAGCCCTGGGGGGGACCCAGTACTTC. Translation: CASSQALGGTQYF. Filled out from reference TRBV14 and TRBJ2-5, the complete variable domain reads EAGVTQFPSHSVIEKGQTVTLRCDPISGHDNLYWYRRVMGKEIKFLLHFVKESKQDESGMPNNRFLAERTGGTYSTLKVQPAELEDSGVYFCASSQALGGTQYFGPGTRLLVL.

This clone was seen ten or more times. This chain's CDR3 is CASSADRANTGELFF. The CDR3 bases are TGCGCCAGCAGCGCGGACAGGGCGAACACCGGGGAGCTGTTTTTT. This rearrangement joins TRBV4-3 to TRBJ2-2, with TRBD1 matching 8 bases. Germline CDR1 and CDR2: LGHNA and YSLEER. The CDR3 is 15 residues long. V lost 5 bases, J lost 0 bases, and 2 bases stayed unmatched.

The V call is TRBV7-3, the J call TRBJ2-3; 9 positions match TRBD2. CDR1 is SGHTA and CDR2 is FQGTGA in the germline V gene. The junction had 4 bases not matched to a gene; V was cut back by 1 base and J by 5 bases. The CDR3 loop spans 15 amino acids. CDR3: CASSLISGSGDTQYF. CDR3 nucleotides: TGTGCCAGCAGCTTAATTAGCGGGAGTGGAGATACGCAGTATTTT. The variable domain in full, with the rest retrieved from reference TRBV7-3 and TRBJ2-3, is GAGVSQTPSNKVTEKGKYVELRCDPISGHTALYWYRQSLGQGPEFLIYFQGTGAADDSGLPNDRFFAVRPEGSVSTLKIQRTERGDSAVYLCASSLISGSGDTQYFGPGTRLTVL.

This chain joins TRBV21-1 and TRBJ2-2; the DNA was not used to check the table's D call, TRBD1. TRBV21-1 is reported as a pseudogene. The CDR3 length is 14 residues. The CDR3 bases are TGTGCCAGCGGTGACAGGGATGCACCCGGGGAGCTGTTTTTT. It encodes CASGDRDAPGELFF.

This clone was picked up one time. The chain joins TRBV19 to TRBJ2-7, with a tentative D call TRBD1 (5 bases). The CDR3 has 13 residues. Trimming shortened V by 6 bases and J by 3 bases, and 12 bases separated the two germline ends. Germline values: CDR1 LNHDA, CDR2 SQIVND (reference sequence). The CDR3 region has the DNA TGTGCCAGTAGCCTACAGGTAGACTACGAGCAGTACTTC. Protein: CASSLQVDYEQYF.

This clone was recorded only once. The V and J genes are TRBV6-2 or TRBV6-3 and TRBJ1-5; tentatively, D is TRBD1 (5 bases). The CDR3 has 14 amino acids. V lost 5 bases to trimming and J lost 9 bases, with 17 bases between them. The germline CDR1 and CDR2 sequences are MNHEY and SVGEGT. The CDR3 coding sequence is TGTGCCAGCAGTGGGGCCTCCCGGTTAGGGCCCCAGCATTTT. It specifies CASSGASRLGPQHF.

The sample holds one count of this clone. This rearrangement joins TRBV19 to TRBJ1-3; no clear D. Germline loops: CDR1 LNHDA, CDR2 SQIVND (reference sequence). The CDR3 runs to 12 residues. The ends were cut back, 7 bases at V and 2 bases at J, with 6 bases in the middle. For the CDR3, the DNA is TGTGCCAGTAACATCGCTGGAAACACCATATATTTT. Encoded protein: CASNIAGNTIYF.